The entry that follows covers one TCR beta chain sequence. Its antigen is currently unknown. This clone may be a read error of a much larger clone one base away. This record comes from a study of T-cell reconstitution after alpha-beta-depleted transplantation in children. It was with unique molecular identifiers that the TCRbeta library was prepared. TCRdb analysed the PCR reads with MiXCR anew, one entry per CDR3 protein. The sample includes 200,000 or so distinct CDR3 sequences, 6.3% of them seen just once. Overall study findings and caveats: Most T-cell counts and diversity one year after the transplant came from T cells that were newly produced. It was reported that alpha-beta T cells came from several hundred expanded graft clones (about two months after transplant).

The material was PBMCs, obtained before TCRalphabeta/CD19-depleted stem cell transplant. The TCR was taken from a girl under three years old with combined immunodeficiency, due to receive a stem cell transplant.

This chain's CDR3 is CCAKVWSTGQQETQYF. DNA for the CDR3: TGCTGTGCTAAGGTGTGGAGTACGGGACAACAAGAGACCCAGTACTTC. The chain has TRBV20-1 and TRBJ2-5; a possible D gene is TRBD1 (6 bases). CDR3 size: 16 residues. Germline-derived CDR1 and CDR2 are DFQATT and SNEGSKA (reference sequence).